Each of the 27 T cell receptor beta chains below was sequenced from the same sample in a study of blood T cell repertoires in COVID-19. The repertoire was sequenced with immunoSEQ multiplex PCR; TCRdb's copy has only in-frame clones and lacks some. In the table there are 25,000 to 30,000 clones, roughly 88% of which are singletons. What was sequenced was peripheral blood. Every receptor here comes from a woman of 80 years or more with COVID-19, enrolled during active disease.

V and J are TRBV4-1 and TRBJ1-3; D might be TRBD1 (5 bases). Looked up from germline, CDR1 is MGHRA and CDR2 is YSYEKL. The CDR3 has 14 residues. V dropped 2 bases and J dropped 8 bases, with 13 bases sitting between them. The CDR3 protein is CASSQSGNLDTIYF. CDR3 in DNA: TGCGCCAGCAGCCAATCAGGGAACTTAGACACCATATATTTT.

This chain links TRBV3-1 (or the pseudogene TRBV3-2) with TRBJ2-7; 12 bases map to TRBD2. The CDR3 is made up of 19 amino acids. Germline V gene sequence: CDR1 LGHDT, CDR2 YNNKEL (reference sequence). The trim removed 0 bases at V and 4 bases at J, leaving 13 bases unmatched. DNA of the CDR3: TGTGCCAGCAGCCAAGATGCCCCCTTGACTAGCGGGGGCCTGTACGAGCAGTACTTC. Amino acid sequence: CASSQDAPLTSGGLYEQYF.

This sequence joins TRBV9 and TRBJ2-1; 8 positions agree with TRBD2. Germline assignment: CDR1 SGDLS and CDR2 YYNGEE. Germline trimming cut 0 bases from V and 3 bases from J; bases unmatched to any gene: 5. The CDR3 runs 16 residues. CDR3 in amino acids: CASSVAGGGLYNEQFF. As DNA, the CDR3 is TGTGCCAGCAGCGTAGCTGGCGGGGGGCTCTACAATGAGCAGTTCTTC.

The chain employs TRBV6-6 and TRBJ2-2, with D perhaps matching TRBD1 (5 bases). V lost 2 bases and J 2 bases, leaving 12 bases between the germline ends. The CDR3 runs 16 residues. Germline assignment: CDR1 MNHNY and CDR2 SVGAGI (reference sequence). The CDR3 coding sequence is TGTGCCAGCAGTTACCCCAGGGTATCCAACACCGGGGAGCTGTTTTTT. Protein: CASSYPRVSNTGELFF.

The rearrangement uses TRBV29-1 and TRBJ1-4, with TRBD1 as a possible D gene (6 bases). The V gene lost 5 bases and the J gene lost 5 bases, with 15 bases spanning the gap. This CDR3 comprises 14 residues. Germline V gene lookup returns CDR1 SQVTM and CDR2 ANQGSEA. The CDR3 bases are TGCAGCGTTAAATCGGGACAAGGAAATGAAAAACTGTTTTTT. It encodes CSVKSGQGNEKLFF. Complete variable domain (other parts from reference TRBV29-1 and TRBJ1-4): SAVISQKPSRDICQRGTSLTIQCQVDSQVTMMFWYRQQPGQSLTLIATANQGSEATYESGFVIDKFPISRPNLTFSTLTVSNMSPEDSSIYLCSVKSGQGNEKLFFGSGTQLSVL.

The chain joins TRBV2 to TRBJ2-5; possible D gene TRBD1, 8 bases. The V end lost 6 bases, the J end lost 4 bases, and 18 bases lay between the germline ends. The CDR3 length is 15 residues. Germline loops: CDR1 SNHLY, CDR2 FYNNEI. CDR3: CASRPTGAGAETQYF. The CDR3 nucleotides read TGTGCCAGCAGACCGACAGGGGCGGGGGCAGAGACCCAGTACTTC.

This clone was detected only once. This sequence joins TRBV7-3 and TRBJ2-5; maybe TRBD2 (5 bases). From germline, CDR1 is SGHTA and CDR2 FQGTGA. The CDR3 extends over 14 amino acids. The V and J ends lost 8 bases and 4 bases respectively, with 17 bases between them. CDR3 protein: CASAISGESETQYF. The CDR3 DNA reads TGTGCCAGCGCCATAAGTGGGGAGTCAGAGACCCAGTACTTC.

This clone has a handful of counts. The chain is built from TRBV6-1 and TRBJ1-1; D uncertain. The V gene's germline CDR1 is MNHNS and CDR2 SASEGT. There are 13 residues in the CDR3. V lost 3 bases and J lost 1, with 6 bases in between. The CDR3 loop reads CASSDPWNTEAFF. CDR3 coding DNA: TGTGCCAGCAGTGATCCGTGGAACACTGAAGCTTTCTTT.

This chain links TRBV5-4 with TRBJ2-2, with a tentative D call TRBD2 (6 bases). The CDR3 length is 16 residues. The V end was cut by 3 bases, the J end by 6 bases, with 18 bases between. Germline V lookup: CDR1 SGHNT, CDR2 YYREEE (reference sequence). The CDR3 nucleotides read TGTGCCAGCAGCTCCGGAGGGATTCTAGCCGCCGGGGAGCTGTTTTTT. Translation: CASSSGGILAAGELFF. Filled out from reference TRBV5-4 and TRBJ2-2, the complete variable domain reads ETGVTQSPTHLIKTRGQQVTLRCSSQSGHNTVSWYQQALGQGPQFIFQYYREEENGRGNFPPRFSGLQFPNYSSELNVNALELDDSALYLCASSSGGILAAGELFFGEGSRLTVL.

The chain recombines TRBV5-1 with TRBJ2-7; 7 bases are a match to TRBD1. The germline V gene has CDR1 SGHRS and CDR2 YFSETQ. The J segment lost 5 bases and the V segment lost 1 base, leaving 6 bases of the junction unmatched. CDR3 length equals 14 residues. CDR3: CASSLTGVANEQYF. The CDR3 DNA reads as TGCGCCAGCAGCTTGACAGGGGTGGCAAACGAGCAGTACTTC.

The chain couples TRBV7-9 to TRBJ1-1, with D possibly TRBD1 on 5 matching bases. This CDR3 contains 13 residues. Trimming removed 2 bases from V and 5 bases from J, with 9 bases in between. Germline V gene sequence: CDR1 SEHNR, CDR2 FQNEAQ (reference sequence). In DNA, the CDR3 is TGTGCCAGCAGCTTACAGGGAGGGACTGAAGCTTTCTTT. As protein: CASSLQGGTEAFF.

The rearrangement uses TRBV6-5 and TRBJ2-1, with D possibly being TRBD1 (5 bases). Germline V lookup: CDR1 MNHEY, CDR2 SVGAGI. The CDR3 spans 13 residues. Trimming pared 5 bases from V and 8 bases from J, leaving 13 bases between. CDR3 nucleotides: TGTGCCAGCAGTCCATCTCTCAGGGATGAGCAGTTCTTC. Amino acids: CASSPSLRDEQFF.

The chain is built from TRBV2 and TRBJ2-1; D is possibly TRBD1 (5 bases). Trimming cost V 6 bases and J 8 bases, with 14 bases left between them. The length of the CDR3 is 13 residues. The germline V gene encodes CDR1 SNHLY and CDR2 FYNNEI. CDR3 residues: CASRVSGKDEQFF. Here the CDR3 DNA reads TGTGCCAGCAGGGTATCAGGGAAGGATGAGCAGTTCTTC.

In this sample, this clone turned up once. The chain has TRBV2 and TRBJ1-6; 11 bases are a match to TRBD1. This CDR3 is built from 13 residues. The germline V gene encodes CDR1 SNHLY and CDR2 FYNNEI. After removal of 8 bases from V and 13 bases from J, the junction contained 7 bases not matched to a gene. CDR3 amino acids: CASRGTGGSPLHF. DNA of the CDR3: TGTGCCAGCCGCGGGACAGGGGGGTCCCCCCTCCACTTT.

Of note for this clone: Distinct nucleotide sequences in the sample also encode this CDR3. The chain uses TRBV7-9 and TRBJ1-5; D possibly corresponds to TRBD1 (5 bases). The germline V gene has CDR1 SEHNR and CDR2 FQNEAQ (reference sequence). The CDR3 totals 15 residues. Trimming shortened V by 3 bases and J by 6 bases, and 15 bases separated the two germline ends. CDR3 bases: TGTGCCAGCAGCTTGGGGCCCTGGGGCAGTCAGCCCCAGCATTTT. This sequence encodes CASSLGPWGSQPQHF.

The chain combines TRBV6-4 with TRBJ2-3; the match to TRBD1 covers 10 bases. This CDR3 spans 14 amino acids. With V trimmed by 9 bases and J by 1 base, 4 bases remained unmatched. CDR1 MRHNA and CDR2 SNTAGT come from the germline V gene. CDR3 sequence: CASSGTGGTDTQYF. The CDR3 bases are TGTGCCAGTTCCGGGACAGGGGGCACAGATACGCAGTATTTT.

CDR3: CASSLGGLTSYEQYF. As DNA, the CDR3 is TGTGCCAGCAGCTTGGGCGGTCTTACCTCCTACGAGCAGTACTTC. The genes are TRBV5-6 and TRBJ2-7; D unresolved. The CDR3 has 15 residues. Germline V gives CDR1 SGHDT, CDR2 YYEEEE. Trimming pared 0 bases from V and 0 bases from J, leaving 10 bases between.

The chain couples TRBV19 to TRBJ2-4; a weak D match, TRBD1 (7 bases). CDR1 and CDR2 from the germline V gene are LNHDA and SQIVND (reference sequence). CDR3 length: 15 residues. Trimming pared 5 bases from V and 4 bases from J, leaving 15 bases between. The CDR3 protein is CASSARTGLKNIQYF. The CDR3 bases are TGTGCCAGTAGTGCCAGGACAGGACTAAAAAACATTCAGTACTTC.

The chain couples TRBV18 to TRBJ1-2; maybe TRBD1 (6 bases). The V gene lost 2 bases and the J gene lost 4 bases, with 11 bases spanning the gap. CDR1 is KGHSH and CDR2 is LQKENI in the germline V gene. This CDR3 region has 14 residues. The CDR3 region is CASSPLGQFYGYTF. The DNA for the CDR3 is TGTGCCAGCTCACCATTAGGACAGTTCTATGGCTACACCTTC.

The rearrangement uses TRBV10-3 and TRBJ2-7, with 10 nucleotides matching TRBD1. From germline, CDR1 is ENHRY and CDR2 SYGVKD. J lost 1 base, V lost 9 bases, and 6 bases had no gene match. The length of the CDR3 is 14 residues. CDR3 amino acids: CAMSPGQGSYEQYF. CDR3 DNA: TGTGCCATGAGTCCGGGACAGGGGTCCTACGAGCAGTACTTC.

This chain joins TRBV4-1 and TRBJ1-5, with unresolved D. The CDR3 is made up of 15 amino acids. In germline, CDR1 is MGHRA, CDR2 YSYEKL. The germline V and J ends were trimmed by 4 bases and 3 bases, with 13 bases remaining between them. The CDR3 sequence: CASSLSSQSNQPQHF. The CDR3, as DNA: TGCGCCAGCAGCCTTAGTTCACAGTCCAATCAGCCCCAGCATTTT.

Here the CDR3 DNA reads TGTGCCAGTAGTTCCCATGGGGCGGGGGAAGAGACCCAGTACTTC. As protein: CASSSHGAGEETQYF. The chain couples TRBV19 to TRBJ2-5; the match to TRBD2 covers 7 bases. V was clipped by 5 bases and J by 3 bases; unmatched bases: 9. The CDR3 extends over 15 amino acids. CDR1 is LNHDA, CDR2 SQIVND, per germline (reference sequence).

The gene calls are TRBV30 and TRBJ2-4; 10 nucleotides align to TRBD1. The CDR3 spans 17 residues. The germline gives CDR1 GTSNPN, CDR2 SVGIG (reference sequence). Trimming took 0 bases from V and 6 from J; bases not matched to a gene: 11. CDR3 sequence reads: CAWSVTGQGERRNIQYF. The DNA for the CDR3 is TGTGCCTGGAGTGTAACCGGACAGGGGGAGAGAAGAAACATTCAGTACTTC.

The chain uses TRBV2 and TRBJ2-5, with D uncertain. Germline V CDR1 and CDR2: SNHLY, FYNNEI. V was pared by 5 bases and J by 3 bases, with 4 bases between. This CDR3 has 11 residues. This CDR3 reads CASSPEETQYF. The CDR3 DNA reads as TGTGCCAGCAGTCCGGAAGAGACCCAGTACTTC. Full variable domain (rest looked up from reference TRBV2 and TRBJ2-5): EPEVTQTPSHQVTQMGQEVILRCVPISNHLYFYWYRQILGQKVEFLVSFYNNEISEKSEIFDDQFSVERPDGSNFTLKIRSTKLEDSAMYFCASSPEETQYFGPGTRLLVL.

The CDR3 DNA reads TGTGCCAGCAGCTTAGGAGTTAGCAATCAGCCCCAGCATTTT. Translated: CASSLGVSNQPQHF. This chain joins TRBV7-9 and TRBJ1-5; no clear D. Trimming removed 1 base at V and 0 bases at J, with 4 bases between. Germline-derived CDR1 and CDR2 are SEHNR and FQNEAQ (reference sequence). The CDR3 has 14 residues.

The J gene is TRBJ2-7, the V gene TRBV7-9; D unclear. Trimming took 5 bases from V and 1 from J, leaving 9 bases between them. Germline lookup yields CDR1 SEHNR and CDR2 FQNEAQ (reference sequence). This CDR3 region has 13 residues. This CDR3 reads CASSQTPSYEQYF. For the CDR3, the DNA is TGTGCCAGCAGCCAGACTCCATCCTACGAGCAGTACTTC.

The CDR3 region has the DNA TGTGCCAGCAGCGCAGGGACTAGCGGGGGGGCCGGAGAGACCCAGTACTTC. Its translation: CASSAGTSGGAGETQYF. The rearrangement joins TRBV4-2 to TRBJ2-5; TRBD2 matches 16 bases. This CDR3 is built from 17 residues. Germline assignment: CDR1 LGHNA and CDR2 YNFKEQ. With 5 bases clipped from V and 4 bases from J, the junction kept 7 bases outside the gene matches.